This entry describes one TCR beta chain. Its antigen is undetermined. These data come from a study of blood T cells in healthy people across ages. Study conclusions and caveats: Lack of knowledge of donor CMV status possibly confounded expanded clonotype changes.

Germline lookup yields CDR1 SQVTM and CDR2 ANQGSEA. This CDR3 is built from 15 residues. V was clipped by 4 bases and J by 6 bases; unmatched bases: 8. Next came a second PCR, run for roughly 6 to 11 cycles, which used a sample-barcoded 5' primer along with a J-beta primer mix. TCRdb independently ran MiXCR on the 5' RACE reads; one entry per CDR3 protein. The sample carries roughly 730,000 distinct CDR3 sequences, about 56% recorded once. Sequenced sample: blood. This rearrangement joins TRBV29-1 to TRBJ2-2; TRBD1 aligns across 10 bases. This TCR was recovered from a man aged 35-49 years in good health. CDR3 loop: CSVVSVTGGPGELFF. The CDR3 DNA sequence: TGCAGCGTTGTTTCCGTGACAGGGGGCCCCGGGGAGCTGTTTTTT.